These 16 T cell receptor beta chains were all obtained from the same sample, sequenced in a study of beta chain features in type 1 diabetes. These TCRs' antigens remain unknown. Study findings and constraints: All four CD4+ subsets from Type 1 diabetes patients carried moderately but significantly shorter TCRB CDR3s.

What was sequenced were expressed TCRB transcripts, since all of the isolated RNA had been reverse transcribed. Method: immunoSEQ multiplex PCR; TCRdb's copy keeps in-frame clones and lacks some. This repertoire shows fewer than 450,000 clones, approximately 13% found once; its top ten account for roughly 0.015%. The source material was naive CD4+ T cells from blood. These receptors all come from a woman aged 18-29 years with type 1 diabetes.

This chain links TRBV5-1 with TRBJ2-1, with 8 bases lining up with TRBD2. The CDR3 length is 15 residues. Germline-derived CDR1 and CDR2 are SGHRS and YFSETQ. The V segment lost 2 bases and the J segment 3 bases; nucleotides outside the gene matches: 4. CDR3 region: CASSLIAGLYNEQFF. The CDR3, as DNA: TGCGCCAGCAGCTTAATAGCGGGACTCTACAATGAGCAGTTCTTC. The full variable domain, with the rest looked up from reference TRBV5-1 and TRBJ2-1, is KAGVTQTPRYLIKTRGQQVTLSCSPISGHRSVSWYQQTPGQGLQFLFEYFSETQRNKGNFPGRFSGRQFSNSRSEMNVSTLELGDSALYLCASSLIAGLYNEQFFGPGTRLTVL.

The CDR3 sequence: CASSVSDSGANVLTF. The CDR3 bases are TGTGCCAGCAGCGTCAGCGACTCTGGGGCCAACGTCCTGACTTTC. This chain connects TRBV9 to TRBJ2-6, with D hard to call. Germline V lookup: CDR1 SGDLS, CDR2 YYNGEE. This CDR3 has 15 residues. V was shortened by 2 bases and J by 0 bases, with 6 bases between the two germline ends.

This clone has only a few counts. This chain links TRBV29-1 with TRBJ2-1; TRBD1 is a possible D gene (6 bases). This CDR3 spans 14 amino acids. The germline V and J ends were trimmed by 4 bases and 4 bases, with 14 bases remaining between them. The germline V gene has CDR1 SQVTM and CDR2 ANQGSEA. The CDR3 protein is CSVVWGQTYNEQFF. CDR3 coding DNA: TGCAGCGTTGTATGGGGACAAACATACAATGAGCAGTTCTTC.

This chain uses TRBV19 with TRBJ2-2; no clear D gene. CDR3 length: 11 amino acids. V lost 3 bases and J lost 8, with 4 bases in between. CDR1 and CDR2 (germline): LNHDA, SQIVND (reference sequence). CDR3 protein: CASSIVGELFF. CDR3 bases: TGTGCCAGTAGTATCGTAGGGGAGCTGTTTTTT.

V usage is TRBV5-6 and J usage is TRBJ2-7; no definite D call. Germline CDR1 SGHDT, CDR2 YYEEEE. This CDR3 contains 14 residues. The V end was cut by 1 base, the J end by 3 bases, with 11 bases between. CDR3 sequence (DNA): TGTGCCAGCAGCTTGCTAGGTATCAACTACGAGCAGTACGTC. It encodes CASSLLGINYEQYV.

This clone was counted between two and nine times. The chain employs TRBV11-2 and TRBJ2-5, with D possibly being TRBD1 (6 bases). CDR3 length equals 13 residues. The V end was cut by 4 bases, the J end by 3 bases, with 9 bases between. The germline gives CDR1 SGHAT, CDR2 FQNNGV. The CDR3 loop reads CASSSDRKETQYF. In DNA, the CDR3 is TGTGCCAGCAGCTCCGACAGGAAAGAGACCCAGTACTTC.

This rearrangement joins TRBV5-1 to TRBJ2-5; D may be TRBD2 (5 bases). The CDR3 sequence is 16 residues long. From germline, CDR1 is SGHRS and CDR2 YFSETQ. Deletions cut 1 base from V and 4 bases from J, with 17 bases between. The CDR3: CASSLYSGEIGETQYF. In nucleotides, the CDR3 is TGCGCCAGCAGCTTGTATTCCGGGGAGATAGGAGAGACCCAGTACTTC.

This chain links TRBV11-2 with TRBJ2-1, with 7 nucleotides matching TRBD2. Germline values: CDR1 SGHAT, CDR2 FQNNGV. V gave up 1 base and J gave up 9 bases; unmatched junction bases: 15. The CDR3 length is 17 residues. For the CDR3, the DNA is TGTGCCAGCAGCTTAGCTGGCGGGAGCATAATGGGCGGTGAGCAGTTCTTC. Translated: CASSLAGGSIMGGEQFF.

This clone was seen a few times. CDR3 nucleotides: TGCGCCAGCAGCTCGGGACAGCGGATGAATGAGCAGTTCTTC. Residues: CASSSGQRMNEQFF. V is TRBV5-1 and J is TRBJ2-1; 7 bases agree with TRBD1. The V and J ends lost 3 bases and 7 bases, in that order; junction bases with no gene match: 7. CDR1 and CDR2 from the germline V gene are SGHRS and YFSETQ. The CDR3 runs to 14 residues. The full variable domain, rest sourced from reference TRBV5-1 and TRBJ2-1, is KAGVTQTPRYLIKTRGQQVTLSCSPISGHRSVSWYQQTPGQGLQFLFEYFSETQRNKGNFPGRFSGRQFSNSRSEMNVSTLELGDSALYLCASSSGQRMNEQFFGPGTRLTVL.

V gene TRBV5-1 combines with J gene TRBJ2-1; 14 nucleotides align to TRBD2. This CDR3 comprises 15 residues. The germline CDR1 and CDR2 sequences are SGHRS and YFSETQ. With V trimmed by 4 bases and J by 6 bases, 3 bases remained unmatched. Written as DNA, the CDR3 is TGCGCCAGCAGCGAGGGACTAGCGGGAGTCAATGAGCAGTTCTTC. As protein: CASSEGLAGVNEQFF.

This chain uses TRBV30 with TRBJ1-5, with 7 bases matching TRBD1. The CDR3 length is 13 residues. The trim removed 5 bases at V and 7 bases at J, leaving 8 bases unmatched. In germline, CDR1 is GTSNPN, CDR2 SVGIG (reference sequence). This CDR3 reads CAWGGGGSQPQHF. In nucleotides, the CDR3 is TGTGCCTGGGGAGGAGGGGGCAGCCAGCCCCAGCATTTT.

The genes are TRBV10-2 and TRBJ2-3, with D possibly TRBD1 on 5 matching bases. Germline CDR1 and CDR2: WSHSY and SAAADI. Deletions cut 6 bases from V and 3 bases from J, with 13 bases between. The CDR3 totals 14 residues. DNA of the CDR3: TGCGCCAGCAGGTTGGAAGGGGCGACAGATACGCAGTATTTT. As protein: CASRLEGATDTQYF.

In its sample, this clone was seen a few times. V is TRBV9 and J is TRBJ2-1, with 7 bases identical to TRBD2. J gave up 4 bases and V 1 base, and 5 bases lay outside the gene matches. This CDR3 has 15 amino acids. The germline V gene encodes CDR1 SGDLS and CDR2 YYNGEE. DNA for the CDR3: TGTGCCAGCAGCGTACTAGCGGAACCTTACAATGAGCAGTTCTTC. This codes for CASSVLAEPYNEQFF. Full variable domain (missing parts from reference TRBV9 and TRBJ2-1): DSGVTQTPKHLITATGQRVTLRCSPRSGDLSVYWYQQSLDQGLQFLIQYYNGEERAKGNILERFSAQQFPDLHSELNLSSLELGDSALYFCASSVLAEPYNEQFFGPGTRLTVL.

DNA for the CDR3: TGTGCCAGCAGCTTAATTAACAGCGGACTAGAGCAGTTCTTC. It translates to CASSLINSGLEQFF. The chain couples TRBV7-2 to TRBJ2-1; D possibly corresponds to TRBD2 (6 bases). CDR3 length equals 14 residues. Looked up from germline, CDR1 is SGHTA and CDR2 is FQGNSA. The V end lost 2 bases, the J end lost 10 bases, and 15 bases lay between the germline ends.

The genes are TRBV7-9 and TRBJ1-1; 12 bases are shared with TRBD1. With 3 bases clipped from V and 1 base from J, the junction kept 9 bases outside the gene matches. CDR3 size: 18 residues. CDR1 SEHNR and CDR2 FQNEAQ come from the germline V gene (reference sequence). The CDR3 reads CASSFSGTGGAENTEAFF. The CDR3 nucleotides are TGTGCCAGCAGCTTCTCCGGGACAGGGGGCGCGGAGAACACTGAAGCTTTCTTT.

The V gene is TRBV10-3, the J gene TRBJ2-2; D uncertain. The ends were cut back, 0 bases at V and 1 base at J, with 3 bases in the middle. The CDR3 has 14 amino acids. The germline V gene encodes CDR1 ENHRY and CDR2 SYGVKD. Written as DNA, the CDR3 is TGTGCCATCAGTGAGTCTCGGAACACCGGGGAGCTGTTTTTT. Translation gives CAISESRNTGELFF.